This T cell receptor (beta chain) was sequenced in a study of blood T cells in healthy people across ages (dated by TCRdb to the mid-2010s). In the study overall: Template switching captured roughly one uniquely barcoded TCR beta cDNA molecule per two T cells in model experiments. To track age-related changes in TCR beta repertoire diversity, the study relied on deep sequencing normalized with unique cDNA molecular identifiers. Donors were grouped into four age groups: young (average roughly 15 years), middle-aged (39), aged (about 59) and long-lived (approximately 78). Using the same blood draw, the study looked at two additional independent replicas of 1 million unique cDNA reads for two donors, one aged 18 to 30 and the other aged 80 or older.

Paper-wide results and their limitations: Conclusive comparison of naive and antigen-experienced compartments was prevented by the profiling of bulk unsorted PBMCs. Total diversity estimates from one million sequenced T cells were considered lower bounds and underestimates. As age increased, observed TCR beta diversity per million T cells dropped in a roughly linear way, and a significant reduction was already evident by age about 40. The long-lived group showed more naive CD4+ T cells, fewer expanded clones and increased TCR diversity than the aged group, suggesting age selection. Because donor CMV infection status was unknown, age-related changes in expanded clonotypes were potentially confounded. A strong correlation was found between observed TCR beta diversity and the percentage of naive T cells measured by flow cytometry.

The protocol used for the library was 5' RACE. This sample was sequenced with an Illumina HiSeq 2500. The second PCR ran for about 6 to 12 cycles and used a J-beta primer mix along with a sample-barcoded 5' primer. A template-switch 5' adaptor carrying 12 random nucleotides introduced a unique molecular identifier onto each TCR beta cDNA molecule. At least 2.5 million CDR3-containing paired-end reads were obtained from each sample. First-strand cDNA synthesis was performed from all RNA using the Mint cDNA synthesis kit, with priming by a TRBC-specific oligonucleotide. Following uracil-DNA glycosylase treatment, all cDNA underwent a first 18-cycle PCR with the universal primers M1SS and BC2_uni_R. In the original analysis: Each sample was normalized by randomly selecting 1 million high-quality reads, each carrying a distinct molecular identifier. Instead of being binned into consensus sequences, reads with shared molecular identifiers were discarded. MiTCR, set to a Q25 quality threshold and the strictest error-elimination algorithm, was used for CDR3 identification, clonotype clustering and error correction. Lower-bound total TCR beta diversity was estimated with a nonparametric unseen species model using Euler transformation. TCRdb reworked the public reads: Q25 trimming with fastp, MiXCR clone assembly, productive beta chains retained. Under each unique CDR3 protein, matching rows form one entry showing the most common genes and DNA. The authors' filters were not applied to this entry. The sample includes 750,000 to 850,000 distinct CDR3 sequences, with 20% to 25% observed a single time. Approximately 3.7% of the sample is in the top ten clones.

Cut back by 3 bases and 6 bases, the V and J ends lie 12 bases apart. There are 12 amino acids in the CDR3, from cysteine to phenylalanine inclusive. Only the CDR3 DNA is retained, 36 bases long and in frame from the first base. The germline V gene supplies CDR1 SQVTM and CDR2 ANQGSEA. This clonotype was detected only a few times. Its antigen remains undetermined. It has no much larger one-base neighbor in the sample; base qualities were not kept. Systemically healthy Caucasian individuals from Russia, 35 to 50 in total and aged roughly 6 to 95 years, were included as donors. Each donor gave approximately 9.3 milliliters of peripheral blood, collected into EDTA-treated Vacutainer tubes. Ficoll-Paque density-gradient centrifugation was used to isolate PBMCs, with at least 6.5 million per sample. Total RNA was extracted from PBMCs with Trizol reagent, with at least 5.5 micrograms obtained per sample. For every donor, flow cytometry on a PBMC aliquot measured the percentage of naive CD45RAhigh/CD27high T cells.

The same data also contributed to another study, on T cells of mothers and their children. As described in the second report: Nine systemically healthy Caucasian individuals, comprising three mothers and their six children, were included as donors. cDNA synthesis used all of the extracted RNA, with 1.5 ug of RNA in each 15 ul reaction. In the second PCR, sample barcodes and 2-4 random nucleotides were introduced via the M1S primer. Over 10 million TCR beta CDR3 reads came from each mother, compared with some 3 million reads from each child. In both related and unrelated pairs, thymic selection shapes the output of TCR recombination in a similar way, with inherited differences having only a minor effect. Related mother-child pairs always showed normalized repertoire overlap that was slightly higher than in unrelated mother-child pairs, though the difference was never significant. No persistent microchimeric T cell clones were detected, at a sensitivity of roughly 93 clones per million clonotypes. The study used deep NGS to compare TCR beta repertoires of mothers and children, seeking features distinguishing related mother-child pairs from unrelated individuals. The mean age was around 42 +/- 4 years for the mothers and around 10 +/- 4 years for the children. Libraries were sequenced on Illumina HiSeq 2000 with 100+100 nt paired-end reads after adapter ligation with NEBNext reagents. To prevent cross-contamination, the mother and child libraries were prepared a month apart and were sequenced in separate runs. For each donor, between about 500,000 and 2,200,000 distinct TCR beta clonotypes were identified. Naive TCR beta clonotypes were estimated from low-frequency clonotypes matched to each donor's FACS-determined naive share, without sorting.

The chain is made from TRBV29-1 and TRBJ2-7; the D gene is perhaps TRBD2, from 6 matching bases. The sample taken for sequencing was blood. The receptor comes from a boy aged 5-17 years in good health. At the DNA level, the sequence is TGCAGCGTTGAGGGGCGGGAAGGCGAGCAGTACTTC. Its translation is CSVEGREGEQYF.